A single sample is the source of the 27 T cell receptor beta chains below, sequenced in a study of identical twins. TCRdb re-derived calls from the 5' RACE reads in MiXCR, one entry per CDR3 protein. The sample has 450,000 or so distinct CDR3 sequences, approximately 17% seen once; the top ten hold around 12%. Material for sequencing was naive T cells sorted from blood. These receptors were obtained from a man between 50 and 59 years old in good health.

The rearrangement joins TRBV20-1 to TRBJ1-2; D uncertain. The CDR3 runs 11 residues. V dropped 4 bases and J dropped 7 bases, with 10 bases sitting between them. Germline V lookup: CDR1 DFQATT, CDR2 SNEGSKA (reference sequence). CDR3 DNA: TGCAGTGCTACCACGGGAACTGGCTACACCTTC. The encoded protein is CSATTGTGYTF.

This clonotype came up a few times. CDR3 nucleotides: TGTGCCACCAGCAGAGTTGGGACAGGGATTTACGAGCAGTACTTC. Amino acid sequence: CATSRVGTGIYEQYF. The gene calls are TRBV15 and TRBJ2-7, with 9 bases matching TRBD1. From germline, CDR1 is LNHNV and CDR2 YYDKDF (reference sequence). There are 15 residues in the CDR3. V shed 1 base and J 4 bases; nucleotides not matched to a gene: 5.

This clonotype was seen only a few times. The chain links TRBV10-1 to TRBJ1-4, with D maybe TRBD1 (5 bases). Trimming stripped 3 bases from V and 6 bases from J, with 11 bases between. The CDR3 extends over 14 amino acids. Germline V CDR1 and CDR2: WNHNN, SYGVQD (reference sequence). The CDR3 region has the DNA TGCGCCAGCAGTGATGACAGCGGGGATGAAAAACTGTTTTTT. Residues: CASSDDSGDEKLFF.

The chain has TRBV10-3 and TRBJ1-1; tentative D call: TRBD1 (5 bases). The CDR3 is 14 residues long. Germline CDR1 is ENHRY and CDR2 is SYGVKD. V was pared by 4 bases and J by 1 base, with 10 bases between. CDR3 nucleotides: TGTGCCATCAGTGGAGGTAGGGGGAACACTGAAGCTTTCTTT. Translation: CAISGGRGNTEAFF.

The chain has TRBV3-1 and TRBJ2-3; D not resolved. Germline assignment: CDR1 LGHDT and CDR2 YNNKEL (reference sequence). V was cut by 3 bases and J by 5 bases, with 3 bases left in between. The CDR3 totals 11 residues. Here the CDR3 DNA reads TGTGCCAGCAGCCATGTAGATACGCAGTATTTT. Protein: CASSHVDTQYF.

The gene calls are TRBV20-1 and TRBJ2-1, with 9 bases matching TRBD2. Germline lookup yields CDR1 DFQATT and CDR2 SNEGSKA (reference sequence). The CDR3 is 17 residues long. The V gene end was trimmed by 0 bases and the J gene end by 4 bases; junction bases not matched to a gene: 10. Here the CDR3 reads CSARDYTATSGYNEQFF. The CDR3 DNA reads TGCAGTGCTAGAGATTATACGGCGACTAGCGGATACAATGAGCAGTTCTTC.

This clonotype was counted ten times or more. The chain couples TRBV7-2 to TRBJ1-6; D is unresolved. The CDR3 extends over 11 amino acids. V dropped 6 bases and J dropped 9 bases, with 6 bases sitting between them. Germline V lookup: CDR1 SGHTA, CDR2 FQGNSA. The CDR3 nucleotides read TGTGCCAGCAGGAACAGTTCACCCCTCCACTTT. It is translated as CASRNSSPLHF.

This rearrangement joins TRBV6-2 or TRBV6-3 to TRBJ2-7, with 7 nucleotides matching TRBD2. Germline values: CDR1 MNHEY, CDR2 SVGEGT. There are 15 residues in the CDR3. Germline trimming cut 8 bases from V and 2 bases from J; bases unmatched to any gene: 12. The CDR3 reads CASLGMAGAPYEQYF. The DNA of the CDR3 is TGTGCCAGCCTCGGGATGGCGGGAGCCCCCTACGAGCAGTACTTC.

The rearrangement joins TRBV27 to TRBJ1-3; no clear D. This CDR3 comprises 16 residues. V was cut by 2 bases and J by 0 bases, with 11 bases left in between. The germline CDR1 and CDR2 sequences are MNHEY and SMNVEV (reference sequence). In nucleotides, the CDR3 is TGTGCCAGCAGTTTAGCCGGGCCAAGCTCTGGAAACACCATATATTTT. Its translation is CASSLAGPSSGNTIYF.

This clonotype was counted many times. This chain connects TRBV5-1 to TRBJ2-5; 14 bases map to TRBD2. Germline V lookup: CDR1 SGHRS, CDR2 YFSETQ. The CDR3 runs 16 residues. V lost 4 bases to trimming and J lost 2 bases; unmatched junction nucleotides: 4. This chain's CDR3 is CASSVGTSGRQETQYF. The CDR3, as DNA: TGCGCCAGCAGCGTCGGGACTAGCGGGAGACAAGAGACCCAGTACTTC. Full variable domain (remainder filled in from reference TRBV5-1 and TRBJ2-5): KAGVTQTPRYLIKTRGQQVTLSCSPISGHRSVSWYQQTPGQGLQFLFEYFSETQRNKGNFPGRFSGRQFSNSRSEMNVSTLELGDSALYLCASSVGTSGRQETQYFGPGTRLLVL.

In this sample, this clonotype turned up a few times. V usage is TRBV6-5 and J usage is TRBJ1-2, with D possibly matching TRBD1 (5 bases). The germline CDR1 and CDR2 sequences are MNHEY and SVGAGI. Trimming removed 0 bases from V and 7 bases from J, with 15 bases in between. CDR3 length: 15 amino acids. CDR3 nucleotide sequence: TGTGCCAGCAGTTACTCGGGTAGGGGAACGGGTGGCTACACCTTC. Its protein product is CASSYSGRGTGGYTF.

This clonotype turned up a few times. The V gene is TRBV20-1, the J gene TRBJ2-7, with D uncertain. This CDR3 spans 12 amino acids. The germline V gene has CDR1 DFQATT and CDR2 SNEGSKA (reference sequence). The V gene lost 5 bases and the J gene lost 6 bases, with 14 bases spanning the gap. The CDR3 coding sequence is TGCAGTGCTCCGCCCATTAACGGCGAGCAGTACTTC. It translates to CSAPPINGEQYF.

In this sample, this clonotype turned up a few times. CDR3 region: CSAPSSGGAGSADTQYF. The CDR3 DNA is TGCAGTGCTCCTTCTAGCGGGGGGGCCGGTTCAGCAGATACGCAGTATTTT. This chain joins TRBV20-1 and TRBJ2-3; 12 bases align to TRBD2. V shed 5 bases and J 4 bases; nucleotides not matched to a gene: 13. Per germline, CDR1 DFQATT and CDR2 SNEGSKA (reference sequence). The CDR3 is 17 residues long.

This clonotype was picked up many times. V is TRBV6-5 and J is TRBJ2-7; D possibly uses TRBD1 or TRBD2 (5 bases each). V was shortened by 5 bases and J by 3 bases, with 20 bases between the two germline ends. This CDR3 spans 16 amino acids. Germline V gives CDR1 MNHEY, CDR2 SVGAGI. CDR3 region: CASSASTGLAVYEQYF. In DNA, the CDR3 is TGTGCCAGCAGTGCCTCGACGGGGCTGGCGGTCTACGAGCAGTACTTC.

This clonotype was seen more than once but under ten times. V gene TRBV3-1 combines with J gene TRBJ2-2; the D gene is possibly TRBD1 (5 bases). V shed 5 bases and J shed 6 bases, with 13 bases lying between them. The germline CDR1 and CDR2 sequences are LGHDT and YNNKEL (reference sequence). This CDR3 contains 14 residues. CDR3 amino acids: CASSFRQGAGELFF. The CDR3 bases are TGTGCCAGCAGCTTTCGTCAGGGTGCCGGGGAGCTGTTTTTT.

The V gene is TRBV20-1, the J gene TRBJ1-6; tentative D call: TRBD1 (5 bases). Germline V gene lookup returns CDR1 DFQATT and CDR2 SNEGSKA (reference sequence). The V end was cut by 0 bases, the J end by 10 bases, with 16 bases between. The CDR3 extends over 15 amino acids. CDR3 sequence: CSAREASLGPSPLHF. DNA for the CDR3: TGCAGTGCTAGAGAGGCCTCACTGGGACCCTCACCCCTCCACTTT.

The genes are TRBV10-2 and TRBJ2-3; D is uncertain. Germline CDR1 reads WSHSY; CDR2 reads SAAADI. V was clipped by 1 base and J by 0 bases, with 8 bases between them. CDR3 size: 15 residues. The CDR3 protein is CASSELGRSTDTQYF. In nucleotides, the CDR3 is TGCGCCAGCAGTGAGTTAGGGCGGAGCACAGATACGCAGTATTTT.

The V gene is TRBV7-2, the J gene TRBJ2-7; D remains ambiguous. Trimming stripped 2 bases from V and 1 base from J, with 12 bases between. The CDR3 loop spans 15 amino acids. CDR1 is SGHTA, CDR2 FQGNSA, per germline. CDR3 protein: CASSLLALESYEQYF. DNA of the CDR3: TGTGCCAGCAGCTTACTCGCTCTTGAGTCCTACGAGCAGTACTTC.

The chain links TRBV5-1 to TRBJ2-5; 7 bases align to TRBD1. J gave up 2 bases and V 4 bases, and 8 bases lay outside the gene matches. Germline loops: CDR1 SGHRS, CDR2 YFSETQ. The CDR3 spans 15 residues. The CDR3 bases are TGCGCCAGCAGCCCCGAGACAGGGTGGCAAGAGACCCAGTACTTC. Its translation is CASSPETGWQETQYF.

This clonotype has only a few counts. The chain recombines TRBV5-5 with TRBJ2-7, with 9 bases fitting TRBD2. Germline V gives CDR1 SGHKS, CDR2 YYEKEE (reference sequence). This CDR3 spans 15 amino acids. CDR3 in DNA: TGTGCACTCTACGGTTTGAAGCGGGAGGTCTACGAGCAGTACTTC. Protein product: CALYGLKREVYEQYF.

This clonotype was seen a handful of times. This chain links TRBV20-1 with TRBJ2-7; D might be TRBD2 (6 bases). Germline V lookup: CDR1 DFQATT, CDR2 SNEGSKA (reference sequence). Trimming removed 6 bases from V and 0 bases from J, with 15 bases in between. The CDR3 has 14 amino acids. The DNA for the CDR3 is TGCAGTGCCAAAGCGGGTCCCAGCTCCTACGAGCAGTACTTC. Translating it yields CSAKAGPSSYEQYF.

In this sample, this clonotype turned up many times. The chain couples TRBV11-2 to TRBJ2-1, with TRBD2 identical over 7 bases. V lost 0 bases to trimming and J lost 0 bases; unmatched junction nucleotides: 5. The CDR3 runs to 17 residues. Per the germline V gene, CDR1 is SGHAT and CDR2 is FQNNGV. The CDR3 is CASSLDSGGSSYNEQFF. The CDR3 DNA sequence: TGTGCCAGCAGCTTAGATTCCGGGGGGTCCTCCTACAATGAGCAGTTCTTC.

The chain combines TRBV2 with TRBJ2-1, with D possibly being TRBD1 (6 bases). The CDR3 length is 15 residues. CDR1 SNHLY and CDR2 FYNNEI come from the germline V gene. Trimming stripped 7 bases from V and 0 bases from J, with 13 bases between. The CDR3 nucleotides read TGTGCCAGCAACGGAGACAGGACCTCCTACAATGAGCAGTTCTTC. Protein: CASNGDRTSYNEQFF.

This clonotype was counted many times. The genes are TRBV2 and TRBJ1-1, with unresolved D. Trimming shortened V by 3 bases and J by 1 base, and 9 bases separated the two germline ends. The CDR3 totals 14 residues. Per germline, CDR1 SNHLY and CDR2 FYNNEI. DNA of the CDR3: TGTGCCAGCAGTGATCTAGCAGAGAACACTGAAGCTTTCTTT. Amino acids: CASSDLAENTEAFF.

The chain has TRBV12-3 or TRBV12-4 and TRBJ1-5; 7 bases align to TRBD1. There are 15 residues in the CDR3. J was trimmed by 7 bases and V by 5 bases; bases with no gene match: 11. CDR3 amino acids: CASSTTGSIWQPQHF. The CDR3 DNA sequence: TGTGCCAGCAGTACGACAGGGAGTATTTGGCAGCCCCAGCATTTT.

The chain combines TRBV12-3 or TRBV12-4 with TRBJ2-4, with 8 bases that match TRBD1. V was pared by 5 bases and J by 7 bases, with 13 bases of the junction left unmatched. This CDR3 spans 16 amino acids. The CDR3 sequence: CASSLPTGQGRNIQYF. The CDR3 bases are TGTGCCAGCAGTCTACCCACCGGACAGGGCAGGAACATTCAGTACTTC.

The chain recombines TRBV6-1 with TRBJ2-2, with 7 positions matching TRBD1. The CDR3 is 14 residues long. Germline CDR1 and CDR2: MNHNS and SASEGT. With V trimmed by 8 bases and J by 7 bases, 10 bases remained unmatched. DNA of the CDR3: TGTGCCAGCGACCCCGGGACAGTGAACGGGGAGCTGTTTTTT. This gives the protein CASDPGTVNGELFF.